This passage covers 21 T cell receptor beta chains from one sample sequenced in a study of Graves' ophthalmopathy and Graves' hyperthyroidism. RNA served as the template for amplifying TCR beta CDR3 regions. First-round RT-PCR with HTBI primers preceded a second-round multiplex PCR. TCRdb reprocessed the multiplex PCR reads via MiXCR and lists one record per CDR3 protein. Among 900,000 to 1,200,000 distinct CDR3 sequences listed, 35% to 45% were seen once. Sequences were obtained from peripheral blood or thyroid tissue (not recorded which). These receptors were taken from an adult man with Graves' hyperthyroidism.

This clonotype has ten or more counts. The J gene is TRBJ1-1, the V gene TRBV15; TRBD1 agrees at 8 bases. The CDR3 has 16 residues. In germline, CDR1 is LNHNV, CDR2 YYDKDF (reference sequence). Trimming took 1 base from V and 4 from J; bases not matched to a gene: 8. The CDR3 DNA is TGTGCCACCAGCAGAGCTTCCGGGACAGGATCCACTGAAGCTTTCTTT. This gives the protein CATSRASGTGSTEAFF.

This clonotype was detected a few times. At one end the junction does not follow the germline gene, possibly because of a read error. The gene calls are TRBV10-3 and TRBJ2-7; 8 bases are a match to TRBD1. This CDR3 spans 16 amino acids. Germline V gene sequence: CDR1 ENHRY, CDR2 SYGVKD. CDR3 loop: CASSYSRTGRLGEQYF. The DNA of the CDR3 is TGTGCCAGCAGTTACTCGAGGACAGGGCGGCTAGGGGAGCAGTACTTC.

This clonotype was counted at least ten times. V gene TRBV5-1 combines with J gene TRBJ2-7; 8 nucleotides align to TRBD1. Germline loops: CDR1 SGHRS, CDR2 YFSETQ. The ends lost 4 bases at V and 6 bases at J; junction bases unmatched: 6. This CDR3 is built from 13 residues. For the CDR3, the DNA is TGCGCCAGCAGCCCACGGACAGGGTCCGAGCAGTACTTC. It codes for CASSPRTGSEQYF.

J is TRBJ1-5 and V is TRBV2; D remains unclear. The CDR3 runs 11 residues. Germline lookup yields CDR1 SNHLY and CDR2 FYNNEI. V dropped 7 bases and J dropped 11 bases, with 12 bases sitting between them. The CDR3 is CASTFGETQHF. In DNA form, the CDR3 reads TGTGCCAGCACGTTCGGGGAGACCCAGCATTTT.

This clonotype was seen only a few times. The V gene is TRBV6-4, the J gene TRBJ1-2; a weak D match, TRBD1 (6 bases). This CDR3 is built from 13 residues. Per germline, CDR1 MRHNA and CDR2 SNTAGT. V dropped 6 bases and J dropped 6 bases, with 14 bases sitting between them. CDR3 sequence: CASSDGTGHGYTF. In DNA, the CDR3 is TGTGCCAGCAGCGATGGAACAGGGCATGGCTACACCTTC.

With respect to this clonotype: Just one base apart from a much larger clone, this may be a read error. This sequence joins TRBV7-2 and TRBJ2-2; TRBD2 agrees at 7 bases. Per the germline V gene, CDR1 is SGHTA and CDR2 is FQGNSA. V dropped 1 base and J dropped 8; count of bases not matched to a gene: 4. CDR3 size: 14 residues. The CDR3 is CASSLGGSLGELFF. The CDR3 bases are TGTGCCAGCAGCTTAGGCGGGAGCCTAGGGGAGCTGTTTTTT.

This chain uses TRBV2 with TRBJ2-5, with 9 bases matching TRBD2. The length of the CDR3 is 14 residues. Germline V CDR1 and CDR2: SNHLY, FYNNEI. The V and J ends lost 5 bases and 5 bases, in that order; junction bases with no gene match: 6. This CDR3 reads CASSPTTSGETQYF. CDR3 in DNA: TGTGCCAGCAGTCCGACGACTAGCGGTGAGACCCAGTACTTC.

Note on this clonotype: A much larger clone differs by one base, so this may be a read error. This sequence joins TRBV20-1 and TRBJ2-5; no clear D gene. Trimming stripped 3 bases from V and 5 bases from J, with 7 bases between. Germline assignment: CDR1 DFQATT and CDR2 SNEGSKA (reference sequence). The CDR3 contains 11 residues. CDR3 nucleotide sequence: TGCAGTGCTAGTGGTGTGGAGACCCAGTACTTC. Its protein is CSASGVETQYF.

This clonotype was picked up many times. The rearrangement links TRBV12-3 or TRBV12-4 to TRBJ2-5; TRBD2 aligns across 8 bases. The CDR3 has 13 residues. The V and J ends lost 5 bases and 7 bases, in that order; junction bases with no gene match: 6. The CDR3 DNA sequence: TGTGCCAGCAGTAAACTAGCGGAGGGGACCCAGTACTTC. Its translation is CASSKLAEGTQYF.

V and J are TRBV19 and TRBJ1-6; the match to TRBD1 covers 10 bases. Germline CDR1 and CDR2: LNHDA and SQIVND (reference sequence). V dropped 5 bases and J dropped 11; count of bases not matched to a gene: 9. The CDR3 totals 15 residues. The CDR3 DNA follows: TGTGCCAGTAGTCCCAGGGACAGGGGAACGGCACCCCTCCACTTT. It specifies CASSPRDRGTAPLHF.

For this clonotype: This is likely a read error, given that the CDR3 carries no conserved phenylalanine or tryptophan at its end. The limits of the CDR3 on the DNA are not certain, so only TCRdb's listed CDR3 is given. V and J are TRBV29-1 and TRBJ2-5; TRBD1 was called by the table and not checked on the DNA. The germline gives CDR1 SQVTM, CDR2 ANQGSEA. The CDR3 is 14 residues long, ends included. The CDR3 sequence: CSVDGQGADYTFGS.

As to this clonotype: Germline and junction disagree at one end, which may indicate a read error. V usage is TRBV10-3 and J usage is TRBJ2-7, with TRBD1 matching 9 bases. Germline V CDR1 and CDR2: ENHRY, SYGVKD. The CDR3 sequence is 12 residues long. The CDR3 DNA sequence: TGTGCCATCAGGGGACAGGGACAGGTTTGGGACTTC. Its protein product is CAIRGQGQVWDF.

In DNA, the CDR3 is TGTGCCAGCAACGCAGATATGGACACTGAAGCTTTCTTT. Residues: CASNADMDTEAFF. V gene TRBV2 combines with J gene TRBJ1-1, with D uncertain. Germline V CDR1 and CDR2: SNHLY, FYNNEI. The V and J ends lost 7 bases and 3 bases respectively, with 12 bases between them. This CDR3 has 13 residues.

The CDR3 nucleotides read TGCAGCGTCGGACAGGGGGCCAGCAAGAACACTGAAGCTTTCTTT. Its translation: CSVGQGASKNTEAFF. The chain carries TRBV29-1 and TRBJ1-1, with TRBD1 matching 11 bases. The CDR3 is 15 residues long. Germline V gives CDR1 SQVTM, CDR2 ANQGSEA. J lost 1 base, V lost 6 bases, and 7 bases had no gene match.

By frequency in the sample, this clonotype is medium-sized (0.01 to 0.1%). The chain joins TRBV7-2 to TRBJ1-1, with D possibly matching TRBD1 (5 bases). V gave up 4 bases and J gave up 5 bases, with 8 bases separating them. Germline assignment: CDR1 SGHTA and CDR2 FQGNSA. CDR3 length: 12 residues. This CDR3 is CASSSGLTEAFF. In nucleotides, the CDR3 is TGTGCCAGCAGCTCGGGGCTTACTGAAGCTTTCTTT.

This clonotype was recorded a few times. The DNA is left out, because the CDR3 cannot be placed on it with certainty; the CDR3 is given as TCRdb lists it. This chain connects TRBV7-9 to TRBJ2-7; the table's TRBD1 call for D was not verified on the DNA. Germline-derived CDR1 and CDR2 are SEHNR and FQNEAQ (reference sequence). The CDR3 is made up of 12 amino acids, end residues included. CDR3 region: CASSFGEGEQFF.

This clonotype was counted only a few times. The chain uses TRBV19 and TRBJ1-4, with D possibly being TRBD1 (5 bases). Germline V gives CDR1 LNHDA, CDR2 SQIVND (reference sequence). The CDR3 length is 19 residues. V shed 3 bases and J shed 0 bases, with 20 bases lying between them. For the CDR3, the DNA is TGTGCCAGTAGTATTACGGGGCAATGGCGAACCTCAACTAATGAAAAACTGTTTTTT. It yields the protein CASSITGQWRTSTNEKLFF.

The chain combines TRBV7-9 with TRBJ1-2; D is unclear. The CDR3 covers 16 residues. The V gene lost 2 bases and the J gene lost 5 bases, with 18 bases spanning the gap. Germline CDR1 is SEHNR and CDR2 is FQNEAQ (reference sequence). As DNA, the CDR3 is TGTGCCAGCAGCTTACCCAGCAGTAACGGTGTGTATGGCTACACCTTC. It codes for CASSLPSSNGVYGYTF.

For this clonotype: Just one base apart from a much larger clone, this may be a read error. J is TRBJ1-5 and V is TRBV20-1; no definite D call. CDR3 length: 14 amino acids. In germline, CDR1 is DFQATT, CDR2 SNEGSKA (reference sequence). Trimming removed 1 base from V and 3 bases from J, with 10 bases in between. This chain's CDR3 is CSARVGGPNQPQHF. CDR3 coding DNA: TGCAGTGCTAGAGTTGGCGGACCCAATCAGCCCCAGCATTTT.

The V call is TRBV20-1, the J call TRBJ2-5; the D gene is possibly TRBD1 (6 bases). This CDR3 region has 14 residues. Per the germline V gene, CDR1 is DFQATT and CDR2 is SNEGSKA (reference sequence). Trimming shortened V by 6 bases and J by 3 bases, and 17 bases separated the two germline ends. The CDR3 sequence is CSANTGSDEETQYF. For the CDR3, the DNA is TGCAGTGCCAATACAGGGTCGGATGAAGAGACCCAGTACTTC.

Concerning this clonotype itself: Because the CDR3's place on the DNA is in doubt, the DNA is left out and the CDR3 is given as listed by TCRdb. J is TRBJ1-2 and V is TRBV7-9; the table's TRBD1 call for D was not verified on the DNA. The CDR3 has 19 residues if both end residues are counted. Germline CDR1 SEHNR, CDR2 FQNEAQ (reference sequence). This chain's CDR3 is CASSIYLCSVDGGNYGYTF.